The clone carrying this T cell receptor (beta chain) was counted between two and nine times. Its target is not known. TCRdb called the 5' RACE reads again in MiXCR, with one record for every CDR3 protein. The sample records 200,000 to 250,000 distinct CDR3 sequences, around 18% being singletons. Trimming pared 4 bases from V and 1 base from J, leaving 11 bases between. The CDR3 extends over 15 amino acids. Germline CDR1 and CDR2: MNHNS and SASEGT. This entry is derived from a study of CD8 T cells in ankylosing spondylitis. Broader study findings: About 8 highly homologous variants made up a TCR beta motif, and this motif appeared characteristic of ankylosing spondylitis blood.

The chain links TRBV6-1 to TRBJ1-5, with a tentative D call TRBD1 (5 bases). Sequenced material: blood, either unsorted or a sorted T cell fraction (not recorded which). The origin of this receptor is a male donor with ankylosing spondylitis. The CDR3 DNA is TGTGCCAGCAGTGCCTTTAAGGGGAGCAATCAGCCCCAGCATTTT. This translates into CASSAFKGSNQPQHF.